The TCR beta chain under discussion was sequenced for a study of blood T cell repertoires in COVID-19. TCRdb keeps only in-frame clones here, not all; method: immunoSEQ multiplex PCR. This table holds about 200,000 clones, 85% to 90% found once. V shed 9 bases and J shed 0 bases, with 11 bases lying between them. This CDR3 comprises 14 residues. Germline V gives CDR1 MNHEY, CDR2 SVGAGI. J is TRBJ1-4 and V is TRBV6-5, with unresolved D. The sequence derives from a man aged 18 to 30 with active or convalescent COVID-19. The specimen was peripheral blood. The CDR3 loop reads CASAPGSTNEKLFF. The DNA of the CDR3 is TGTGCCAGTGCCCCGGGTTCAACTAATGAAAAACTGTTTTTT.